Shown below are 8 T cell receptor beta chains from a single sample sequenced in a study of shared clonotypes between healthy human individuals. The protocol was immunoSEQ multiplex PCR, while the TCRdb copy is restricted to in-frame clones and leaves out a portion. The data hold around 1.6 million clones, with roughly 98% observed a single time. The sample taken for sequencing was naive CD4+ T cells sorted from blood. Noted subset: CD45RA+ positively selected. These receptors were taken from a man aged 30-40 years in good health.

This sequence joins TRBV7-9 and TRBJ1-1; D unclear. Germline V gene sequence: CDR1 SEHNR, CDR2 FQNEAQ (reference sequence). The CDR3 contains 14 residues. V lost 6 bases and J lost 1, with 12 bases in between. The CDR3 nucleotides read TGTGCCAGCAGGCTAGAGGGCACGAACACTGAAGCTTTCTTT. The encoded protein is CASRLEGTNTEAFF.

The chain joins TRBV27 to TRBJ2-7; 7 bases are shared with TRBD1. V was clipped by 6 bases and J by 2 bases; unmatched bases: 10. This CDR3 contains 15 residues. Germline lookup yields CDR1 MNHEY and CDR2 SMNVEV (reference sequence). The CDR3: CASSFTGDGTYEQYF. The CDR3 DNA reads TGTGCCAGCAGCTTCACAGGGGACGGGACCTACGAGCAGTACTTC.

The chain links TRBV10-3 to TRBJ1-1; 8 bases line up with TRBD1. The CDR3 covers 14 residues. V trimming: 7 bases; J trimming: 1 base; junction bases outside the gene matches: 5. Germline V lookup: CDR1 ENHRY, CDR2 SYGVKD. The CDR3 here is CAITGTGGNTEAFF. CDR3 DNA: TGTGCCATCACTGGAACAGGGGGGAACACTGAAGCTTTCTTT.

The chain links TRBV2 to TRBJ2-7; TRBD1 might be the D (6 bases). The CDR3 length is 12 residues. V gave up 7 bases and J gave up 3 bases, with 10 bases separating them. Germline V gene sequence: CDR1 SNHLY, CDR2 FYNNEI. Written as DNA, the CDR3 is TGTGCCAGCACCAAGGACAGCTACGAGCAGTACTTC. Translation gives CASTKDSYEQYF.

This chain joins TRBV5-1 and TRBJ2-2, with 12 bases identical to TRBD2. With 5 bases clipped from V and 4 bases from J, the junction kept 6 bases outside the gene matches. The CDR3 totals 16 residues. Per the germline V gene, CDR1 is SGHRS and CDR2 is YFSETQ. CDR3: CASSPEGLAGTGELFF. The CDR3 DNA follows: TGCGCCAGCAGTCCGGAGGGACTAGCGGGCACCGGGGAGCTGTTTTTT.

This rearrangement joins TRBV5-1 to TRBJ2-2; D remains ambiguous. The CDR3 contains 15 residues. V was clipped by 1 base and J by 7 bases, with 14 bases between them. CDR1 and CDR2 from the germline V gene are SGHRS and YFSETQ. DNA of the CDR3: TGCGCCAGCAGCTTGACAGACCCTAATTTCGGGGAGCTGTTTTTT. Translated, it gives CASSLTDPNFGELFF.

This clone was seen once. J is TRBJ1-2 and V is TRBV28; TRBD1 matches 10 bases. V dropped 8 bases and J dropped 8; count of bases not matched to a gene: 11. The CDR3 totals 14 residues. Germline-derived CDR1 and CDR2 are MDHEN and SYDVKM. CDR3 in DNA: TGTGCCAGCTCCTCGGGGACAGGGGCCCTCGGCTACACCTTC. Its translation is CASSSGTGALGYTF.

This clone was picked up one time. CDR3 protein: CASSLGGQGRGDTQYF. CDR3 sequence (DNA): TGTGCCAGCAGTTTAGGCGGCCAGGGGCGCGGAGATACGCAGTATTTT. The chain couples TRBV27 to TRBJ2-3; tentative D call: TRBD1 (6 bases). Germline lookup yields CDR1 MNHEY and CDR2 SMNVEV (reference sequence). The ends were cut back, 2 bases at V and 5 bases at J, with 17 bases in the middle. The CDR3 covers 16 residues.